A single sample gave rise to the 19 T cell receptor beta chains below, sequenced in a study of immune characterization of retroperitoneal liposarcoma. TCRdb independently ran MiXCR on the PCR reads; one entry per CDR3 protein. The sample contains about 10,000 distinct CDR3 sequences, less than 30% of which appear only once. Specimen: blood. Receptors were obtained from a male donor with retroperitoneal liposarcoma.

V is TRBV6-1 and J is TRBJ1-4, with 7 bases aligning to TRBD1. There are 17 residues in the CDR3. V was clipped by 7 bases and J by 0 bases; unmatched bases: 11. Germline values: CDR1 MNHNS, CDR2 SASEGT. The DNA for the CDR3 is TGTGCCAGCAAGGCCCGGGACAGAATAGCAACTAATGAAAAACTGTTTTTT. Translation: CASKARDRIATNEKLFF.

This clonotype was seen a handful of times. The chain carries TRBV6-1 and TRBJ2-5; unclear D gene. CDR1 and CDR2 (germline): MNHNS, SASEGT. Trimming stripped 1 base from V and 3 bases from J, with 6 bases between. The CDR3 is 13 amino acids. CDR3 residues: CASSEGREETQYF. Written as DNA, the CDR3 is TGTGCCAGCAGTGAAGGAAGGGAAGAGACCCAGTACTTC.

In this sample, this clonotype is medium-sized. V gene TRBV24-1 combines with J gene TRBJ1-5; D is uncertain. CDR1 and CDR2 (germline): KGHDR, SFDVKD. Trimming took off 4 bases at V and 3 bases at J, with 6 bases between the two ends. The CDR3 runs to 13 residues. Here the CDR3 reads CATSESHNQPQHF. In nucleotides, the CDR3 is TGTGCCACCAGTGAAAGCCACAATCAGCCCCAGCATTTT.

CDR3 region: CATGQGAYNEQFF. For the CDR3, the DNA is TGTGCCACCGGACAGGGGGCCTACAATGAGCAGTTCTTC. The genes are TRBV27 and TRBJ2-1; the match to TRBD1 covers 10 bases. Germline CDR1 MNHEY, CDR2 SMNVEV (reference sequence). Germline trimming cut 10 bases from V and 2 bases from J; bases unmatched to any gene: 2. This CDR3 has 13 residues.

Here the CDR3 reads CASSQDSRARGTEAFF. CDR3 nucleotide sequence: TGTGCCAGCAGCCAAGATAGTAGGGCTAGAGGCACTGAAGCTTTCTTT. The chain recombines TRBV3-1 with TRBJ1-1; no clear D. The CDR3 has 16 amino acids. Between the trimmed V and J ends, which lost 0 bases and 4 bases, there was a span of 15 bases. Per germline, CDR1 LGHDT and CDR2 YNNKEL (reference sequence).

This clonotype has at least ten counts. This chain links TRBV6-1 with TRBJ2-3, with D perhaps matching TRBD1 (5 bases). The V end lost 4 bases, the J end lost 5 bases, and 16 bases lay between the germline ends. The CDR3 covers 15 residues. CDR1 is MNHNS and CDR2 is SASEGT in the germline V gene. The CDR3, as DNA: TGTGCCAGCAGTGTACAAGGGCCCACAGGAGATACGCAGTATTTT. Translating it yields CASSVQGPTGDTQYF.

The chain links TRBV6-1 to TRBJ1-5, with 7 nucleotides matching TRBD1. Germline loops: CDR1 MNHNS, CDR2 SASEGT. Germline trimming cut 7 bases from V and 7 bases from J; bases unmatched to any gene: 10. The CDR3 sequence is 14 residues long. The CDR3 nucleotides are TGTGCCAGCACCCACAGGGGAGTAAGACAGCCCCAGCATTTT. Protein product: CASTHRGVRQPQHF.

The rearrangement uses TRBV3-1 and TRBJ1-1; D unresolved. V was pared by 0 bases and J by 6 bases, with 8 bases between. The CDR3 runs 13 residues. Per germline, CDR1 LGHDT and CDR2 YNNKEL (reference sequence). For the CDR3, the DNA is TGTGCCAGCAGCCAAGAGGGCTATTCTGAAGCTTTCTTT. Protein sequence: CASSQEGYSEAFF.

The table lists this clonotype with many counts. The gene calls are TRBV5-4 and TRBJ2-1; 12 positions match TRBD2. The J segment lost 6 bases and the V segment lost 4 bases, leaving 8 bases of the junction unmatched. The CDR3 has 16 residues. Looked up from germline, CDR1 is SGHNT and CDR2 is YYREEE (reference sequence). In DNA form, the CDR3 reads TGTGCCAGCAGCCCCGCAGCTAGCGGGGGGGCCAATGAGCAGTTCTTC. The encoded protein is CASSPAASGGANEQFF.

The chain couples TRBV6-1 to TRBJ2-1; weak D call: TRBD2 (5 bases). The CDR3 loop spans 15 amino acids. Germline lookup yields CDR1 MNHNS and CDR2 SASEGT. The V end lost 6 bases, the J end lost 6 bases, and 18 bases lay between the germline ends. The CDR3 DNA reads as TGTGCCAGCAGGCTCGGGGTCAACCTCGTCAATGAGCAGTTCTTC. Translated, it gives CASRLGVNLVNEQFF.

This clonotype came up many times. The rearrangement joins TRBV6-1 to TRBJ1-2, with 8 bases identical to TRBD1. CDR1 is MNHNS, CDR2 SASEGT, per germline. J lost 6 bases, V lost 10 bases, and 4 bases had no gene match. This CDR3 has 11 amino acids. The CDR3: CATWTGHGYTF. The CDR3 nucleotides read TGTGCCACCTGGACAGGGCATGGCTACACCTTC.

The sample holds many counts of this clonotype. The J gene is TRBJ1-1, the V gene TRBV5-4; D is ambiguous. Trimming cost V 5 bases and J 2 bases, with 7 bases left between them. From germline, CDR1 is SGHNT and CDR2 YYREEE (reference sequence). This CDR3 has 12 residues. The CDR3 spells CASRRGNTEAFF. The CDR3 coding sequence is TGTGCCAGCAGGCGGGGAAACACTGAAGCTTTCTTT. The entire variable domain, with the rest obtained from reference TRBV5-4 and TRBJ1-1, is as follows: ETGVTQSPTHLIKTRGQQVTLRCSSQSGHNTVSWYQQALGQGPQFIFQYYREEENGRGNFPPRFSGLQFPNYSSELNVNALELDDSALYLCASRRGNTEAFFGQGTRLTVV.

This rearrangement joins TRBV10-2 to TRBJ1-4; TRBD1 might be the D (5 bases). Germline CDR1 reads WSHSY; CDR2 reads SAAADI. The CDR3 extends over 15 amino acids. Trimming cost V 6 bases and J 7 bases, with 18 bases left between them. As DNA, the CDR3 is TGCGCCAGCAGACCAGGGCCAGGGCTCGCTGAAAAACTGTTTTTT. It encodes CASRPGPGLAEKLFF.

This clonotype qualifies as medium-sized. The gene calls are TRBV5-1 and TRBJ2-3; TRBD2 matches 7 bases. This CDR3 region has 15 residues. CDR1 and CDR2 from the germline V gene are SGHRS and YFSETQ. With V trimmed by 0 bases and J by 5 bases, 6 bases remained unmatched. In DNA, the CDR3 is TGCGCCAGCAGCTTGGGAGGGGTAGCGGGAGATACGCAGTATTTT. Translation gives CASSLGGVAGDTQYF.

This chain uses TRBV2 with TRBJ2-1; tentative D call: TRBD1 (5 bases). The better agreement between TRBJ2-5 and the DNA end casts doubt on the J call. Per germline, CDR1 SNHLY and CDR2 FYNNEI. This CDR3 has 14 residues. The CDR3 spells CASSELAGWETQYF. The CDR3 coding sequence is TGTGCCAGCAGTGAATTGGCAGGGTGGGAGACCCAGTACTTC.

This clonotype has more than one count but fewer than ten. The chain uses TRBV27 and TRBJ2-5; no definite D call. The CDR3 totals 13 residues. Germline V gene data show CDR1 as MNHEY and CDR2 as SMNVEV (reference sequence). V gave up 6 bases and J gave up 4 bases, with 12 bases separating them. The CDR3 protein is CASSRVLGETQYF. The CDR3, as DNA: TGTGCCAGCAGCCGAGTATTGGGAGAGACCCAGTACTTC.

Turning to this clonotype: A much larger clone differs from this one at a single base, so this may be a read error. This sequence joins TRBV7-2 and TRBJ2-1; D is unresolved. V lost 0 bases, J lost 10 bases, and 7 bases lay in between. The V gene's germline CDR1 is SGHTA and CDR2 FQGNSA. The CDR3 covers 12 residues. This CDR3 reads CASSLAHYEQFF. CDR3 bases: TGTGCCAGCAGCTTAGCCCACTACGAGCAGTTCTTC.

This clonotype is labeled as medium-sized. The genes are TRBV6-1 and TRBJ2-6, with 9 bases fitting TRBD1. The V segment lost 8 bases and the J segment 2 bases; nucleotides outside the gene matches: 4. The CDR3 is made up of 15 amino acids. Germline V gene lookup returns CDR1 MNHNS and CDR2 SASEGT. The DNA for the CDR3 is TGTGCCAGCGGGACAGGGCCCGCTGGGGCCAACGTCCTGACTTTC. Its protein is CASGTGPAGANVLTF.

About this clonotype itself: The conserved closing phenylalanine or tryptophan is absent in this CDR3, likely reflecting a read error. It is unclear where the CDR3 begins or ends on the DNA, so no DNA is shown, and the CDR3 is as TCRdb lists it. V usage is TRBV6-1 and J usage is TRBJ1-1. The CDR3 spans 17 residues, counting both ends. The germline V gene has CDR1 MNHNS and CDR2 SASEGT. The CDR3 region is CASRGRGPSPMSSSSGQ.